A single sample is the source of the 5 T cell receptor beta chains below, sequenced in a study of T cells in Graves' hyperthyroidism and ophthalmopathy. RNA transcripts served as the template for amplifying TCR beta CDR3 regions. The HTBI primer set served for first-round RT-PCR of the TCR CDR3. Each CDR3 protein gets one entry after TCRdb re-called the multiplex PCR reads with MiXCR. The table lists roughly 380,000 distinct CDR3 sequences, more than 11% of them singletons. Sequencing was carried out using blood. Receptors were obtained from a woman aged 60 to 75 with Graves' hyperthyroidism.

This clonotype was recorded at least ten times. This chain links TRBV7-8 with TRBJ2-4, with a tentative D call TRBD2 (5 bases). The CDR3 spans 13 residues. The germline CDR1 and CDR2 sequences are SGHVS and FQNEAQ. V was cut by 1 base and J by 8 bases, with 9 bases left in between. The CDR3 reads CASSLVEGYIQYF. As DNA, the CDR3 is TGTGCCAGCAGCTTAGTTGAGGGATACATTCAGTACTTC.

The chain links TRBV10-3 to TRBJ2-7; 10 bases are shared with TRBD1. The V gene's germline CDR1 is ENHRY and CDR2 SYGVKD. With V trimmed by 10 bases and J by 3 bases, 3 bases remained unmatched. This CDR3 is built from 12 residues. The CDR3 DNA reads TGTGCCACCGGGACAGGGGTCTACGAGCAGTACTTC. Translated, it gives CATGTGVYEQYF.

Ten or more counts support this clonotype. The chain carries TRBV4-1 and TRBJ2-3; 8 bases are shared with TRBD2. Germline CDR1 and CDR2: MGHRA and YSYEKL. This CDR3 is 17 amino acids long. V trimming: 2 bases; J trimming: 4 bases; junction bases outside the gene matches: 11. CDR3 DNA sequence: TGCGCCAGCAGCCAACCTCGAGGGGCGGGAGGCGCAGATACGCAGTATTTT. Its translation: CASSQPRGAGGADTQYF.

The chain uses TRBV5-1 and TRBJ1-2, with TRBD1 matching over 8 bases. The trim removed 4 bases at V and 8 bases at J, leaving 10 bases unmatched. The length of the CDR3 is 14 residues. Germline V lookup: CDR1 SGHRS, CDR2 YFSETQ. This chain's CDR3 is CASSSLTGVGGYTF. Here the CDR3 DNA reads TGCGCCAGCAGCAGCTTGACAGGGGTTGGGGGCTACACCTTC. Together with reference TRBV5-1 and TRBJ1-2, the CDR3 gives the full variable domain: KAGVTQTPRYLIKTRGQQVTLSCSPISGHRSVSWYQQTPGQGLQFLFEYFSETQRNKGNFPGRFSGRQFSNSRSEMNVSTLELGDSALYLCASSSLTGVGGYTFGSGTRLTVV.

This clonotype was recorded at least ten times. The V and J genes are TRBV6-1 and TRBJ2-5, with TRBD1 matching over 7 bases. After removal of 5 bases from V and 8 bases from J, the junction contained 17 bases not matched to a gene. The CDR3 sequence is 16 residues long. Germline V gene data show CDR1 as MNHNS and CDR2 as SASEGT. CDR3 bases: TGTGCCAGCAGTTCCACAGGGGTCTCCCTCCCTTCAACCCAGTACTTC. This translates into CASSSTGVSLPSTQYF.